The 6 T cell receptor beta chains reported below all come from one sample, sequenced in a study of shared clonotypes between healthy human individuals. The table came from immunoSEQ multiplex PCR; TCRdb's copy has only in-frame clones and leaves some out. The sample has a few million clones, approximately 95% seen once. Sequences were obtained from naive CD4+ T cells sorted from blood. Regarding subset: CD45RA+ positively selected. These receptors were taken from a man younger than 35 in good health.

This clone appeared once. The rearrangement joins TRBV30 to TRBJ2-6; D assignment may be TRBD1 or TRBD2 (5 bases each). Germline V gene sequence: CDR1 GTSNPN, CDR2 SVGIG (reference sequence). The CDR3 spans 16 residues. The V end was cut by 2 bases, the J end by 3 bases, with 14 bases between. CDR3 loop: CAWSRGGESGANVLTF. The CDR3, as DNA: TGTGCCTGGAGTCGTGGGGGAGAAAGTGGGGCCAACGTCCTGACTTTC.

The chain combines TRBV30 with TRBJ1-4, with a weak D call TRBD1 (5 bases). V was clipped by 3 bases and J by 8 bases, with 13 bases between them. The CDR3 contains 13 residues. CDR1 is GTSNPN, CDR2 SVGIG, per germline (reference sequence). CDR3 nucleotide sequence: TGTGCCTGGAGCCCCAGGGTCGGAGAAAAACTGTTTTTT. This translates into CAWSPRVGEKLFF. The variable domain in full, completed from reference TRBV30 and TRBJ1-4, reads SQTIHQWPATLVQPVGSPLSLECTVEGTSNPNLYWYRQAAGRGLQLLFYSVGIGQISSEVPQNLSASRPQDRQFILSSKKLLLSDSGFYLCAWSPRVGEKLFFGSGTQLSVL.

In its sample, this clone was seen once. The chain combines TRBV10-1 with TRBJ1-1, with D possibly TRBD1 on 5 matching bases. Trimming took off 2 bases at V and 3 bases at J, with 10 bases between the two ends. Germline V lookup: CDR1 WNHNN, CDR2 SYGVQD (reference sequence). There are 14 residues in the CDR3. The CDR3: CASSERGRDTEAFF. The DNA of the CDR3 is TGCGCCAGCAGTGAGAGGGGACGAGACACTGAAGCTTTCTTT.

The chain recombines TRBV30 with TRBJ2-3, with 9 bases fitting TRBD1. This CDR3 has 16 residues. Germline lookup yields CDR1 GTSNPN and CDR2 SVGIG (reference sequence). The V gene end was trimmed by 5 bases and the J gene end by 1 base; junction bases not matched to a gene: 10. CDR3 bases: TGTGCCTGGTTACACAGGGGGCATATAGGCACAGATACGCAGTATTTT. As protein: CAWLHRGHIGTDTQYF. Variable domain in full (rest from reference TRBV30 and TRBJ2-3): SQTIHQWPATLVQPVGSPLSLECTVEGTSNPNLYWYRQAAGRGLQLLFYSVGIGQISSEVPQNLSASRPQDRQFILSSKKLLLSDSGFYLCAWLHRGHIGTDTQYFGPGTRLTVL.

The V call is TRBV27, the J call TRBJ2-7, with D perhaps matching TRBD1 (6 bases). The V gene lost 1 base and the J gene lost 0 bases, with 13 bases spanning the gap. The CDR3 covers 16 residues. Germline V gene data show CDR1 as MNHEY and CDR2 as SMNVEV (reference sequence). CDR3 region: CASSLFAGESSYEQYF. Written as DNA, the CDR3 is TGTGCCAGCAGTTTATTTGCAGGGGAGAGCTCCTACGAGCAGTACTTC.

Comments on this clone: The same CDR3 is also encoded by other DNA sequences in this sample. The chain recombines TRBV18 with TRBJ1-1, with D possibly matching TRBD1 (5 bases). Germline V gene data show CDR1 as KGHSH and CDR2 as LQKENI. CDR3 length: 14 residues. V was clipped by 3 bases and J by 4 bases, with 12 bases between them. CDR3 DNA sequence: TGTGCCAGCTCACCCACGGGGGGGGGCACTGAAGCTTTCTTT. As protein: CASSPTGGGTEAFF.